The 21 T cell receptor beta chains given below trace back to one sample, sequenced in a study of OX40 agonist ivuxolimab in advanced cancers. The method was immunoSEQ multiplex PCR; TCRdb's version includes in-frame clones alone and lacks a portion of them. The sample contains roughly 80,000 clones, over 80% of which appear only once. The material was CD4+ or CD8+ T cells sorted from blood, obtained in a trial of the OX40 agonist ivuxolimab. Receptor source: an adult with an advanced solid tumor such as melanoma, head and neck, liver or kidney cancer.

The chain links TRBV29-1 to TRBJ2-5; D uncertain. Germline CDR1 SQVTM, CDR2 ANQGSEA. Trimming pared 4 bases from V and 5 bases from J, leaving 5 bases between. The CDR3 length is 10 residues. CDR3 residues: CSVGTETQYF. CDR3 DNA sequence: TGCAGCGTTGGGACGGAGACCCAGTACTTC.

CDR3 residues: CSVQTGPSYNEQFF. The CDR3 DNA reads as TGCAGCGTTCAGACAGGGCCAAGCTACAATGAGCAGTTCTTC. The J gene is TRBJ2-1, the V gene TRBV29-1, with TRBD1 identical over 7 bases. Germline-derived CDR1 and CDR2 are SQVTM and ANQGSEA. V lost 5 bases to trimming and J lost 3 bases; unmatched junction nucleotides: 7. This CDR3 has 14 residues.

In this sample, this clone turned up once. This chain joins TRBV4-1 and TRBJ1-5; tentatively, D is TRBD1 (6 bases). CDR1 is MGHRA, CDR2 YSYEKL, per germline. V lost 0 bases and J lost 0, with 15 bases in between. The CDR3 runs 18 residues. The CDR3 DNA is TGCGCCAGCAGCCAAGATCGGACGAGGGGGGATAGCAATCAGCCCCAGCATTTT. It translates to CASSQDRTRGDSNQPQHF.

The V call is TRBV7-2, the J call TRBJ2-4; no reliable D call. Looked up from germline, CDR1 is SGHTA and CDR2 is FQGNSA. This CDR3 contains 16 residues. V was clipped by 5 bases and J by 0 bases, with 14 bases between them. The CDR3 nucleotides read TGTGCCAGCAGCCCCAGTACTGGTCTAGCCAAAAACATTCAGTACTTC. This gives the protein CASSPSTGLAKNIQYF.

The chain uses TRBV25-1 and TRBJ1-2; no definite D call. Germline V gene lookup returns CDR1 MGHDK and CDR2 SYGVNS. The CDR3 length is 11 residues. Trimming left V 7 bases short and J 4 bases short, with 7 bases between. The CDR3 sequence: CASMDFYGYTF. The CDR3 nucleotides read TGTGCCAGCATGGACTTCTATGGCTACACCTTC.

CDR3 sequence reads: CASSLGAGSPPYF. In nucleotides, the CDR3 is TGTGCCAGCAGCTTAGGGGCCGGGAGCCCCCCGTACTTC. The rearrangement joins TRBV7-7 to TRBJ2-5, with D possibly TRBD2 on 6 matching bases. Germline V lookup: CDR1 SSHAT, CDR2 FNYEAQ (reference sequence). V dropped 1 base and J dropped 13 bases, with 16 bases sitting between them. This CDR3 is 13 amino acids long.

This clone was picked up one time. The chain carries TRBV7-2 and TRBJ2-5; D unresolved. This CDR3 has 11 residues. Germline V gene lookup returns CDR1 SGHTA and CDR2 FQGNSA. The V end lost 3 bases, the J end lost 5 bases, and 4 bases lay between the germline ends. In DNA form, the CDR3 reads TGTGCCAGCAGCTTTTCGGAGACCCAGTACTTC. Translation gives CASSFSETQYF.

V is TRBV11-1 and J is TRBJ1-4; 10 bases align to TRBD1. V gave up 6 bases and J gave up 10 bases; unmatched junction bases: 8. Germline-derived CDR1 and CDR2 are SGHAT and FQDESV (reference sequence). This CDR3 region has 14 residues. The CDR3 sequence: CASRLDRGYGKLFF. CDR3 DNA: TGTGCCAGCAGACTGGACAGGGGGTATGGAAAACTGTTTTTT.

This rearrangement joins TRBV7-3 to TRBJ2-1; no clear D. CDR1 is SGHTA, CDR2 FQGTGA, per germline. V was cut by 5 bases and J by 0 bases, with 11 bases left in between. This CDR3 region has 15 residues. CDR3 region: CASSPDWSSYNEQFF. CDR3 DNA sequence: TGTGCCAGCAGCCCCGACTGGAGCTCCTACAATGAGCAGTTCTTC.

This clone turned up a few times. The rearrangement links TRBV5-4 to TRBJ2-1, with D unresolved. Per germline, CDR1 SGHNT and CDR2 YYREEE (reference sequence). CDR3 length: 15 amino acids. With 0 bases removed from V and 1 base from J, the gap between germline ends came to 8 bases. For the CDR3, the DNA is TGTGCCAGCAGCTTGGGTCAGGCGTCCTACAATGAGCAGTTCTTC. Protein product: CASSLGQASYNEQFF.

There are a few counts of this clone. V usage is TRBV11-2 and J usage is TRBJ1-6; D unclear. The ends were cut back, 1 base at V and 8 bases at J, with 12 bases in the middle. CDR1 SGHAT and CDR2 FQNNGV come from the germline V gene. CDR3 length: 15 amino acids. Written as DNA, the CDR3 is TGTGCCAGCAGCTTAGCTGGGCAGGAGCATTCACCCCTCCACTTT. Amino acid sequence: CASSLAGQEHSPLHF.

This chain joins TRBV30 and TRBJ2-7; 10 bases map to TRBD2. This CDR3 spans 15 amino acids. Germline-derived CDR1 and CDR2 are GTSNPN and SVGIG (reference sequence). The ends lost 3 bases at V and 2 bases at J; junction bases unmatched: 7. The CDR3 nucleotides read TGTGCCTGGAGCGACGCACTAGCGGGGACCTACGAGCAGTACTTC. Its translation: CAWSDALAGTYEQYF.

With respect to this clone: Other DNA sequences in this sample translate to the same CDR3. V and J are TRBV2 and TRBJ2-5, with D unresolved. Looked up from germline, CDR1 is SNHLY and CDR2 is FYNNEI. Trimming took 3 bases from V and 5 from J, leaving 7 bases between them. This CDR3 is 12 amino acids long. The CDR3 here is CASSDDRETQYF. The CDR3 coding sequence is TGTGCCAGCAGTGATGACCGCGAGACCCAGTACTTC.

The rearrangement joins TRBV29-1 to TRBJ2-3; TRBD1 matches 7 bases. This CDR3 comprises 14 residues. V gave up 6 bases and J gave up 4 bases; unmatched junction bases: 10. Germline V CDR1 and CDR2: SQVTM, ANQGSEA. The CDR3 DNA is TGCAGCGTAGCCACAGGGGAGAGGGCAGATACGCAGTATTTT. Its protein product is CSVATGERADTQYF.

The chain links TRBV5-1 to TRBJ2-1, with 8 bases matching TRBD2. CDR1 is SGHRS, CDR2 YFSETQ, per germline. V lost 5 bases to trimming and J lost 4 bases; unmatched junction nucleotides: 14. CDR3 size: 17 residues. CDR3 coding DNA: TGCGCCAGCAGAAGTGCCCTAAGCGGGAGACCATACAATGAGCAGTTCTTC. It codes for CASRSALSGRPYNEQFF.

The rearrangement uses TRBV7-2 and TRBJ2-6, with 8 bases lining up with TRBD1. Germline CDR1 reads SGHTA; CDR2 reads FQGNSA. Germline trimming cut 6 bases from V and 0 bases from J; bases unmatched to any gene: 13. CDR3 length: 19 amino acids. The CDR3 nucleotides are TGTGCCAGCAGATCAGGAGGGCGGACAGGGAGCTCTGGGGCCAACGTCCTGACTTTC. It codes for CASRSGGRTGSSGANVLTF.

The chain uses TRBV11-2 and TRBJ1-5, with TRBD1 identical over 9 bases. The CDR3 is made up of 17 amino acids. The V gene's germline CDR1 is SGHAT and CDR2 FQNNGV. V dropped 5 bases and J dropped 1; count of bases not matched to a gene: 9. The CDR3 region has the DNA TGTGCCAGCAGCCGGACCGGGACAGGGATAAGCAATCAGCCCCAGCATTTT. Protein sequence: CASSRTGTGISNQPQHF. Drawing the rest from reference TRBV11-2 and TRBJ1-5, the complete variable domain is EAGVAQSPRYKIIEKRQSVAFWCNPISGHATLYWYQQILGQGPKLLIQFQNNGVVDDSQLPKDRFSAERLKGVDSTLKIQPAKLEDSAVYLCASSRTGTGISNQPQHFGDGTRLSIL.

The chain uses TRBV18 and TRBJ1-2; 7 bases match TRBD1. V gave up 1 base and J gave up 2 bases; unmatched junction bases: 7. Germline V gene sequence: CDR1 KGHSH, CDR2 LQKENI. The CDR3 is 16 amino acids. CDR3 sequence: CASSPLKTGQNYGYTF. DNA for the CDR3: TGTGCCAGCTCACCACTTAAAACGGGACAGAACTATGGCTACACCTTC.

The chain is built from TRBV27 and TRBJ1-5; D remains ambiguous. V gave up 6 bases and J gave up 2 bases, with 14 bases separating them. The germline V gene has CDR1 MNHEY and CDR2 SMNVEV (reference sequence). The CDR3 is made up of 15 amino acids. CDR3 sequence: CASRMGSRGNQPQHF. The CDR3, as DNA: TGTGCCAGCAGAATGGGGTCTAGGGGCAATCAGCCCCAGCATTTT.

V gene TRBV18 combines with J gene TRBJ1-5, with 7 bases identical to TRBD1. Looked up from germline, CDR1 is KGHSH and CDR2 is LQKENI. This CDR3 is built from 13 residues. The J segment lost 4 bases and the V segment lost 9 bases, leaving 6 bases of the junction unmatched. In nucleotides, the CDR3 is TGTGCCAGTCAGGGGGAAAGAAATCAGCCCCAGCATTTT. The encoded protein is CASQGERNQPQHF.

The count of this clone is one. V usage is TRBV6-6 and J usage is TRBJ1-5; D is undetermined. CDR1 is MNHNY and CDR2 is SVGAGI in the germline V gene (reference sequence). This CDR3 has 14 residues. V was clipped by 6 bases and J by 4 bases, with 13 bases between them. CDR3 sequence reads: CASSLRRGNQPQHF. Here the CDR3 DNA reads TGTGCCAGCAGCCTCCGGCGGGGTAATCAGCCCCAGCATTTT.